The rows below give T cell receptor beta chains drawn from one sample of a study of blood T cell repertoires in COVID-19. Libraries were prepared by immunoSEQ multiplex PCR; TCRdb keeps only in-frame clonotypes and omits some of them. Here the sample spans some 180,000 clones, roughly nine tenths being singletons. The sequencing sample was made of peripheral blood. The receptors stem from a man between 65 and 85 years old with active or convalescent COVID-19. CDR3s include the opening cysteine and the closing phenylalanine or tryptophan. The D gene is left open where the match is weak. The size of a clone is reported for some rows only, either as once, few or many, or as a class for expanded clones.

V	length	J	D	size	DNA	CDR3
TRBV19	12	TRBJ1-2	TRBD1	.	TGTGCCAGTAGTATGCAGGGGGAAGGCTACACCTTC	CASSMQGEGYTF
TRBV29-1	11	TRBJ2-7	TRBD1	.	TGCAGCGGTAGGACAGGGGTCGAGCAGTACTTC	CSGRTGVEQYF
TRBV7-9	15	TRBJ2-7	.	once	TGTGCCAGCACCAAGACAGATCGGAATCCTTGGGAGCAGTACTTC	CASTKTDRNPWEQYF
TRBV6-5	15	TRBJ2-1	TRBD1	.	TGTGCCAGCAGTTACTCCGGACAGGGGTACAATGAGCAGTTCTTC	CASSYSGQGYNEQFF
TRBV6-2/TRBV6-3	17	TRBJ2-5	TRBD2	.	TGTGCCAGCAGTTATCTGACTAGCGGGGGGGGAAGAGAGACCCAGTACTTC	CASSYLTSGGGRETQYF
TRBV11-2	15	TRBJ1-4	.	.	TGTGCCAGCAGCCTGACGGCCGGAGGAAATGAAAAACTGTTTTTT	CASSLTAGGNEKLFF
TRBV4-1	15	TRBJ1-1	TRBD1	.	TGCGCCAGCAGTCCAGGACAGGGGGCTTACACTGAAGCTTTCTTT	CASSPGQGAYTEAFF
TRBV3-1/TRBV3-2	16	TRBJ2-7	.	.	TGTGCCAGCAGCCAAGTCTGGCGCCCTAGCTCCTACGAGCAGTACTTC	CASSQVWRPSSYEQYF
TRBV5-1	15	TRBJ2-4	TRBD1	.	TGCGCCAGCAGCAACCACAGGGGAGCCAAAAACATTCAGTACTTC	CASSNHRGAKNIQYF
TRBV7-3	14	TRBJ2-1	.	.	TGTGCCAGCAGCTCCGACTTATCCTACAATGAGCAGTTCTTC	CASSSDLSYNEQFF
TRBV15	19	TRBJ2-4	TRBD1	.	TGTGCCACCAGCCCCCGGAGGACAGGCGTTAGGTTAGCCAAAAACATTCAGTACTTC	CATSPRRTGVRLAKNIQYF
TRBV6-5	15	TRBJ2-7	.	.	TGTGCCATCCGAGGGTTGTTAGGGATCGGCAACGAGCAGTACTTC	CAIRGLLGIGNEQYF
TRBV5-5	13	TRBJ2-1	.	once	TGTGCCAGCAGCTTTGACAGCAACAATGAGCAGTTCTTC	CASSFDSNNEQFF
TRBV4-3	15	TRBJ1-6	.	few	TGCGCCAGCAGCCCCGGCGGCCAATATAATTCACCCCTCCACTTT	CASSPGGQYNSPLHF
TRBV5-5	13	TRBJ2-7	.	.	TGTGCCAGCAGCTTGGGACAGGACTACGAGCAGTACTTC	CASSLGQDYEQYF
TRBV4-3	15	TRBJ1-2	.	.	TGCGCCAGCAGCCAAGATCCGGGGAGTGACTATGGCTACACCTTC	CASSQDPGSDYGYTF
TRBV5-5	16	TRBJ2-2	.	.	TGTGCCAGCAGCGGAACCGGGACACAGAACACCGGGGAGCTGTTTTTT	CASSGTGTQNTGELFF
TRBV7-9	12	TRBJ1-4	TRBD1	once	TGTGCCAGCGGCCAGGGGGGTGAAAAACTGTTTTTT	CASGQGGEKLFF
TRBV9	14	TRBJ1-5	.	few	TGTGCCAGCAGCGTAGGGTCAGGGGATCAGCCCCAGCATTTT	CASSVGSGDQPQHF
TRBV7-2	16	TRBJ1-2	.	.	TGTGCCAGCAGCTTATGGACAGCCATAGCTAACTATGGCTACACCTTC	CASSLWTAIANYGYTF
TRBV9	15	TRBJ1-4	.	once	TGTGCCAGCAGCCCTGGGGACATTAGCGGGGAAAAACTGTTTTTT	CASSPGDISGEKLFF
TRBV7-2	16	TRBJ2-2	.	.	TGTGCCAGCAGCCTCCGTCCGGCGGGGACCACCGGGGAGCTGTTTTTT	CASSLRPAGTTGELFF
TRBV5-1	15	TRBJ2-5	TRBD1	.	TGCGCCAGCAGCTCAACCCCGGGACAGCAAGAGACCCAGTACTTC	CASSSTPGQQETQYF
TRBV5-5	16	TRBJ1-2	TRBD1	.	TGTGCCAGCAGGCACTTGACAGGGACAAGAGGCTATGGCTACACCTTC	CASRHLTGTRGYGYTF
TRBV18	15	TRBJ1-2	.	.	TGTGCCAGCTCTCCAGGGCACACCGCTAACTATGGCTACACCTTC	CASSPGHTANYGYTF
TRBV18	16	TRBJ2-2	.	.	TGTGCCAGCTCACCAATTGACTCCGGAAACACCGGGGAGCTGTTTTTT	CASSPIDSGNTGELFF
TRBV28	15	TRBJ1-5	.	.	TGTGCCAGCAGTTACCTGTTAGGGGGAGTTCAGCCCCAGCATTTT	CASSYLLGGVQPQHF
TRBV20-1	15	TRBJ1-5	.	.	TGCAGTGCTAGTGCCCGGGCGGGGGGGAAACAGCCCCAGCATTTT	CSASARAGGKQPQHF
TRBV19	12	TRBJ1-5	TRBD1	few	TGTGCCAGCCGGGACAGGGTTCAGCCCCAGCATTTT	CASRDRVQPQHF
TRBV19	14	TRBJ1-6	.	.	TGTGCCAGTAAACCGAGGGTGGAGAATTCACCCCTCCACTTT	CASKPRVENSPLHF
TRBV30	13	TRBJ1-1	.	few	TGTGCCTTCCTTAGATATATGAACACTGAAGCTTTCTTT	CAFLRYMNTEAFF
TRBV6-1	16	TRBJ2-1	TRBD1	.	TGTGCCAGCAGTGAAGTCGGGACAGGTCACTACAATGAGCAGTTCTTC	CASSEVGTGHYNEQFF
TRBV27	14	TRBJ2-7	TRBD1	.	TGTGCCAGCCGCCGGACAGGGGGTCTAGACGAGCAGTACTTC	CASRRTGGLDEQYF
TRBV24-1	16	TRBJ2-1	TRBD2	.	TGTGCCACCAGTGATTCGGGAGGGAGGTCTCTGAATGAGCAGTTCTTC	CATSDSGGRSLNEQFF
TRBV3-1/TRBV3-2	14	TRBJ1-1	.	once	TGTGCCAGCAGCCAGAGCCTCTCGAACACTGAAGCTTTCTTT	CASSQSLSNTEAFF
TRBV24-1	13	TRBJ2-2	.	.	TGTGCCACCAGCACTACAGGCAGGCGGGAGCTGTTTTTT	CATSTTGRRELFF
TRBV19	14	TRBJ1-1	TRBD1	.	TGTGCCAGTTCCACCAGGACAGGGATCTCTGAAGCTTTCTTT	CASSTRTGISEAFF
TRBV20-1	11	TRBJ1-1	.	.	TGCAGTGCTTACAGTAACACTGAAGCTTTCTTT	CSAYSNTEAFF
TRBV5-1	13	TRBJ1-1	.	once	TGCGCCACCAAGGGCAGCGGGTACACTGAAGCTTTCTTT	CATKGSGYTEAFF
TRBV30	13	TRBJ1-2	TRBD1	.	TGTGCCTGGAGAAGGGGGCCCGAGGGAGGCTACACCTTC	CAWRRGPEGGYTF